This T cell receptor (beta chain) was recovered during a study of HIV-infected patients and healthy controls. Alpha and beta constant-region primers primed reverse transcription of approximately 0.55 ug RNA. Using multiplexing indices, alpha and beta chain libraries were generated apart by chain-specific third strand synthesis. TCRdb fed the 5' RACE reads into MiXCR, producing one record per CDR3 protein. Here the sample spans more than 5,500 distinct CDR3 sequences, roughly 25% being singletons. The CDR3 has 15 residues. V gave up 0 bases and J gave up 0 bases, with 8 bases separating them. Germline V gene sequence: CDR1 SGHDT, CDR2 YYEEEE. All unsorted peripheral T cells were captured because whole blood was used without fractionation.

The chain recombines TRBV5-6 with TRBJ2-3; D not certain. The source was blood, collected before antiretroviral therapy. The TCR sequence derives from an adult with HIV infection. The CDR3 loop is CASSLVGSSTDTQYF. For the CDR3, the DNA is TGTGCCAGCAGCTTGGTGGGGTCCAGCACAGATACGCAGTATTTT.